This is a list of T cell receptor beta chains from one sample in a study of blood T cells in healthy people across ages. MiXCR was run by TCRdb on the 5' RACE reads, yielding one entry per CDR3 protein. The table includes 1 million or so distinct CDR3 sequences, over 35% detected once. Material for sequencing was blood. These receptors all stem from a woman aged 55-69 years in good health. Both conserved end residues are part of each CDR3. The D gene is left open where the match is weak. The size field is filled for only some rows; it gives once, few, many or a size class.

D: .; size: .; J: TRBJ1-1; V: TRBV29-1; DNA: TGCAGCGTTGAATGGGGGATGAACACTGAAGCTTTCTTT; CDR3: CSVEWGMNTEAFF
D: .; size: few; J: TRBJ2-6; V: TRBV6-2/TRBV6-3; DNA: TGTGCCAGCAGTTACGCGGGGACCGGGGCCAACGTCCTGACTTTC; CDR3: CASSYAGTGANVLTF
D: TRBD1; size: few; J: TRBJ1-6; V: TRBV12-3/TRBV12-4; DNA: TGTGCCAGCAGGGCCGGACAGGGCGCAAATTCACCCCTCCACTTT; CDR3: CASRAGQGANSPLHF
D: TRBD2; size: .; J: TRBJ2-1; V: TRBV20-1; DNA: TGCAGTGCTAGGATCCCTAGCGGGGTTAATGAGCAGTTCTTC; CDR3: CSARIPSGVNEQFF
D: TRBD2; size: .; J: TRBJ2-7; V: TRBV20-1; DNA: TGCAGTGCTAGTGTGCGGGAGCTGGGAGACGAGCAGTACTTC; CDR3: CSASVRELGDEQYF
D: TRBD1; size: .; J: TRBJ2-5; V: TRBV2; DNA: TGTGCCAGCAGTGCGGGGACAGGGAGGACAGAGACCCAGTACTTC; CDR3: CASSAGTGRTETQYF
D: .; size: .; J: TRBJ2-7; V: TRBV7-3; DNA: TGTGCCAGCAGCCCCAACAGACTTGTCCACGAGCAGTACTTC; CDR3: CASSPNRLVHEQYF
D: TRBD2; size: .; J: TRBJ2-1; V: TRBV27; DNA: TGTGCCAGCAGTGGGTTCGGCCAGCGGGAGAGGAAGAATGAGCAGTTCTTC; CDR3: CASSGFGQRERKNEQFF
D: .; size: few; J: TRBJ2-1; V: TRBV7-3; DNA: TGTGCCAGCAGCATACAGGATGGGAACTACAATGAGCAGTTCTTC; CDR3: CASSIQDGNYNEQFF
D: .; size: .; J: TRBJ2-7; V: TRBV29-1; DNA: TGCAGCGCGAAGCAGTGGGGGTTTAACGAGCAGTACTTC; CDR3: CSAKQWGFNEQYF
D: .; size: .; J: TRBJ2-5; V: TRBV12-5; DNA: TGTGCTAGTGGTGCTGGGGCGGGGACAAACAATGAGCAGTACTTC; CDR3: CASGAGAGTNNEQYF
D: .; size: .; J: TRBJ2-7; V: TRBV27; DNA: TGTGCCAGCAGTGGGAGCCACTCCTACGAGCAGTACTTC; CDR3: CASSGSHSYEQYF
D: TRBD1; size: .; J: TRBJ2-1; V: TRBV15; DNA: TGTGCCACCAGCAGAGATTTGGGAACAGGGGCCGAGTCGACTCAGTTCTTC; CDR3: CATSRDLGTGAESTQFF
D: .; size: few; J: TRBJ2-3; V: TRBV10-3; DNA: TGTGCCATCTTGGGCGAGGACACAGATACGCAGTATTTT; CDR3: CAILGEDTDTQYF
D: TRBD2; size: .; J: TRBJ2-7; V: TRBV29-1; DNA: TGCAGCGTAGTAGGACTAGCGGGAGGACAGACCTACAATGAGCAGTACTTC; CDR3: CSVVGLAGGQTYNEQYF
D: TRBD2; size: .; J: TRBJ2-3; V: TRBV12-3/TRBV12-4; DNA: TGTGCCAGCAGTTTAGTCAGTGCGGGAGAACGTACGCAGTATTTT; CDR3: CASSLVSAGERTQYF
D: TRBD2; size: .; J: TRBJ2-7; V: TRBV7-6; DNA: TGTGCCAGCAGCCCGCTAGCGGGATCTAACTACGAGCAGTACTTC; CDR3: CASSPLAGSNYEQYF
D: TRBD2; size: .; J: TRBJ2-5; V: TRBV18; DNA: TGTGCCAGCTCACCACGCGTGGGAGGGCAATTAGAGACCCAGTACTTC; CDR3: CASSPRVGGQLETQYF
D: TRBD2; size: .; J: TRBJ2-3; V: TRBV4-2; DNA: TGTGCCAGCAGCCGGAGCGCGGGAGGGCAGTCAGATACGCAGTATTTT; CDR3: CASSRSAGGQSDTQYF
D: .; size: once; J: TRBJ2-1; V: TRBV6-5; DNA: TGTGCCAGCAGAAACAGGGTGAATGAGCAGTTCTTC; CDR3: CASRNRVNEQFF
D: TRBD2; size: .; J: TRBJ2-1; V: TRBV11-2; DNA: TGTGCCAGCTCCCGCGGGGGGAGCTTCCTCGATGAGCAGTTCTTC; CDR3: CASSRGGSFLDEQFF
D: TRBD2; size: few; J: TRBJ2-5; V: TRBV5-5; DNA: TGTGCCAGCTTTCCTGCGGGAGCTGGGTACCAAGAGACCCAGTACTTC; CDR3: CASFPAGAGYQETQYF
D: .; size: .; J: TRBJ2-3; V: TRBV12-3/TRBV12-4; DNA: TGTGCCAGCAGTTTGGAGGGGATGGGGACAGATACGCAGTATTTT; CDR3: CASSLEGMGTDTQYF
D: .; size: few; J: TRBJ1-5; V: TRBV28; DNA: TGTGCCAGCACAGCCCTCCGGGGAGGGAGCAATCAGCCCCAGCATTTT; CDR3: CASTALRGGSNQPQHF
D: .; size: .; J: TRBJ1-2; V: TRBV18; DNA: TGTGCCAGCTCCCCCCGGGACGGATTATATGGCTACACCTTC; CDR3: CASSPRDGLYGYTF
D: .; size: once; J: TRBJ2-7; V: TRBV28; DNA: TGTGCCAGCAGCTCCGGTCGGGGGGCGGACGGGACCTACGAGCAGTACTTC; CDR3: CASSSGRGADGTYEQYF
D: .; size: few; J: TRBJ2-1; V: TRBV7-8; DNA: TGTGCCAGCAGCATGGTGGATGAGCAGTTCTTC; CDR3: CASSMVDEQFF
D: .; size: few; J: TRBJ2-6; V: TRBV20-1; DNA: TGCAGTGCTAGCGGCTCTGGGGCCAACGTCCTGACTTTC; CDR3: CSASGSGANVLTF
D: TRBD2; size: few; J: TRBJ2-3; V: TRBV7-3; DNA: TGTGCCAGCCGACCTTCCGGACTAGCGGGAGCAAGTACCTTTTCAGATACGCAGTATTTT; CDR3: CASRPSGLAGASTFSDTQYF
D: TRBD2; size: .; J: TRBJ2-1; V: TRBV4-1; DNA: TGCGCCAGCAGCCAACCACTAGCGGGAGGGCCCAATGAGCAGTTCTTC; CDR3: CASSQPLAGGPNEQFF
D: TRBD2; size: few; J: TRBJ2-7; V: TRBV6-6; DNA: TGTGCCAGCAGTTACGGACTTACCGGGACTAGCGGGGACGAGCAGTACTTC; CDR3: CASSYGLTGTSGDEQYF
D: .; size: .; J: TRBJ2-4; V: TRBV11-2; DNA: TGTGCCAGCAGTGAGGGGGGGACCCTAGCCAAAAACATTCAGTACTTC; CDR3: CASSEGGTLAKNIQYF
D: .; size: few; J: TRBJ2-5; V: TRBV5-8; DNA: TGTGCCAGCAGCTCAGGACGGAGGGGTCAAGAGACCCAGTACTTC; CDR3: CASSSGRRGQETQYF
D: .; size: .; J: TRBJ2-3; V: TRBV5-1; DNA: TGCGCCAGCAGCTTGGAGGACTTTAGCACAGATACGCAGTATTTT; CDR3: CASSLEDFSTDTQYF
D: .; size: few; J: TRBJ2-3; V: TRBV29-1; DNA: TGCAGCGGACTGGACCCCACAGATACGCAGTATTTT; CDR3: CSGLDPTDTQYF
D: .; size: .; J: TRBJ2-1; V: TRBV20-1; DNA: TGCAGTGCCCTGGCCCCCATCCAGAATGAGCAGTTCTTC; CDR3: CSALAPIQNEQFF
D: .; size: few; J: TRBJ2-1; V: TRBV5-1; DNA: TGCGCCAGCAGCTCTCCTAGCGACTCCTACAATGAGCAGTTCTTC; CDR3: CASSSPSDSYNEQFF
D: TRBD1; size: .; J: TRBJ2-2; V: TRBV27; DNA: TGTGCCAGCAGGCCGGGACAGGTTCCCGGGGAGCTGTTTTTT; CDR3: CASRPGQVPGELFF
D: TRBD1; size: .; J: TRBJ2-6; V: TRBV30; DNA: TGTGCCCACGGACAGGGGTTTGGGGCCAACGTCCTGACTTTC; CDR3: CAHGQGFGANVLTF
D: .; size: .; J: TRBJ2-2; V: TRBV5-1; DNA: TGCGCCAGCAGCACATCGATGGGGAACACCGGGGAGCTGTTTTTT; CDR3: CASSTSMGNTGELFF
D: .; size: few; J: TRBJ2-7; V: TRBV10-3; DNA: TGTGCCATCAGTGTGGTGGGTAGCTCCTACGAGCAGTACTTC; CDR3: CAISVVGSSYEQYF
D: TRBD1; size: .; J: TRBJ1-2; V: TRBV5-1; DNA: TGCGCCAGCAGCTTGGTACAGGGGGCTACCTATGGCTACACCTTC; CDR3: CASSLVQGATYGYTF